This is a list of T cell receptor beta chains from one sample in a study of OX40 agonist ivuxolimab in advanced cancers. Sequencing used immunoSEQ multiplex PCR; TCRdb keeps in-frame clones, though not all of them. This table holds tens of thousands of clones, 60% to 80% found once. Sequencing was performed on CD4+ or CD8+ T cells sorted from blood, taken in a trial of the OX40 agonist ivuxolimab. All receptors come from an adult with an advanced solid tumor such as melanoma, head and neck, liver or kidney cancer. The CDR3 runs from the conserved cysteine through the conserved F or W. The D gene is left open where the match is weak. Clone size appears in some rows only: once, few, many, or a class for an expanded clone.

abundance	v_gene	j_gene	d_gene	CDR3nt	CDR3aa
.	TRBV6-4	TRBJ2-2	TRBD1	TGTGCCAGCAGTGCACAGGGGACCGGGGAGCTGTTTTTT	CASSAQGTGELFF
.	TRBV6-5	TRBJ2-1	.	TGTGCCAGCAGTTGGGGGGATGAGCAGTTCTTC	CASSWGDEQFF
.	TRBV4-1	TRBJ2-1	TRBD2	TGCGCCAGCAGCCAACTAGCGGGAGTTTCTTATGGCAATGAGCAGTTCTTC	CASSQLAGVSYGNEQFF
.	TRBV7-3	TRBJ2-3	TRBD2	TGTGCCAGCAGCTTAACGTCGAGCGGGGAGAGTCCAGATACGCAGTATTTT	CASSLTSSGESPDTQYF
.	TRBV7-9	TRBJ2-7	TRBD1	TGTGCCAGCAGCTCCCCCGGGACAGGGGGCTACGAGCAGTACTTC	CASSSPGTGGYEQYF
.	TRBV5-4	TRBJ2-3	TRBD1	TGTGCCAGCAGCTTGGGGACAGGGGGCGCAAAGGATACGCAGTATTTT	CASSLGTGGAKDTQYF
.	TRBV7-8	TRBJ2-5	TRBD2	TGTGCCAGCAGCTTAGTAACTAGCGGGGGGGCGGAGACCCAGTACTTC	CASSLVTSGGAETQYF
.	TRBV2	TRBJ1-5	.	TGTGCCAGCAGTCCTGGGGAGCCCCAGCATTTT	CASSPGEPQHF
.	TRBV28	TRBJ2-4	.	TGTGCCAGCAGTTCTGACATGTTACTAGCCAAAAACATTCAGTACTTC	CASSSDMLLAKNIQYF
.	TRBV2	TRBJ2-7	.	TGTGCCAGTAACTTCGACAGTTTCTCCTACGAGCAGTACTTC	CASNFDSFSYEQYF
.	TRBV4-1	TRBJ2-5	.	TGCGCCAGCAGCCGGTCAGGGTGGCAAGAGACCCAGTACTTC	CASSRSGWQETQYF
.	TRBV5-6	TRBJ1-1	.	TGTGCCAGCAGCTTGGCCGGGGAGGACACTGAAGCTTTCTTT	CASSLAGEDTEAFF
.	TRBV27	TRBJ2-1	TRBD1	TGTGCCAGCAGCCAATCAGGGGGTGAGCAGTTCTTC	CASSQSGGEQFF
.	TRBV9	TRBJ2-7	.	TGTGCCAGCAGCGTAGAGGGGGTAGGCTCCTACGAGCAGTACTTC	CASSVEGVGSYEQYF
.	TRBV7-9	TRBJ1-2	.	TGTGCCAGCAGCTTAGATGGGGTTAGAGGCTACACCTTC	CASSLDGVRGYTF
.	TRBV6-1	TRBJ2-2	TRBD2	TGTGCCAGCAGCGAAACTAGCGGGAGAAGGCGTGGGGAGCTGTTTTTT	CASSETSGRRRGELFF
.	TRBV19	TRBJ1-5	.	TGTGCCAGTAGTCCCTCAGGGGCCCAGCCCCAGCATTTT	CASSPSGAQPQHF
few	TRBV7-9	TRBJ2-1	.	TGTGCCAGCAGCTTAGCGGGGGGGCAAAGGGAGCAGTTCTTC	CASSLAGGQREQFF
.	TRBV10-3	TRBJ2-1	TRBD2	TGTGCCATCAGTGAGTCGGGACTAGACAAATACAATGAGCAGTTCTTC	CAISESGLDKYNEQFF
.	TRBV6-1	TRBJ1-2	.	TGTGCCAGCAGTTTGGGCCAGCCGATCGGGGGCTACACCTTC	CASSLGQPIGGYTF
few	TRBV28	TRBJ1-6	.	TGTGCCAGCAGTGCCGGACAGAATAATTCACCCCTCCACTTT	CASSAGQNNSPLHF
.	TRBV28	TRBJ2-3	TRBD2	TGTGCCAGCAGTCCTGGACTAGCGGGACCCCTCACAGATACGCAGTATTTT	CASSPGLAGPLTDTQYF
.	TRBV7-8	TRBJ2-7	.	TGTGCCAGCAGCTTAGAATCCGGGACGGCCCTCTACGAGCAGTACTTC	CASSLESGTALYEQYF
.	TRBV15	TRBJ2-1	.	TGTGCCACCAGCAGAGAAGGGACACCGAAGGATGAGCAGTTCTTC	CATSREGTPKDEQFF
.	TRBV11-2	TRBJ2-7	.	TGTGCCAGCAGCAAGACCGGGACCGAATTTTTCCACGAGCAGTACTTC	CASSKTGTEFFHEQYF
.	TRBV4-2	TRBJ2-1	TRBD2	TGTGCCAGCAGCCAAAGACTAGCGGGGGACCCACCATACAATGAGCAGTTCTTC	CASSQRLAGDPPYNEQFF
.	TRBV7-9	TRBJ1-1	.	TGTGCCAGCAGCTCAGGGTCAGGGACTGAAGCTTTCTTT	CASSSGSGTEAFF
few	TRBV10-3	TRBJ2-2	TRBD2	TGTGCCATCAGTGTTGGACTAGCGGGAGGGTTGGGCACCGGGGAGCTGTTTTTT	CAISVGLAGGLGTGELFF
.	TRBV30	TRBJ2-1	.	TGTGCCTGGTACGGGGGCAATGAGCAGTTCTTC	CAWYGGNEQFF
few	TRBV5-1	TRBJ1-1	TRBD1	TGCGCCAGCAGCTTAATAACAGGGGGGAACACTGAAGCTTTCTTT	CASSLITGGNTEAFF
few	TRBV7-9	TRBJ2-1	TRBD2	TGTGCCAGCAGCTCTAGCGGGAGGGGGCTCTACAATGAGCAGTTCTTC	CASSSSGRGLYNEQFF
.	TRBV10-3	TRBJ2-7	TRBD2	TGTGCCATCAGTGACACTGCGGGGACTAGCGGGGGACTCTACGAGCAGTACTTC	CAISDTAGTSGGLYEQYF
.	TRBV19	TRBJ2-7	TRBD2	TGTGCCAGTAGTATGGCTAGCGGGAGGTACGAGCAGTACTTC	CASSMASGRYEQYF
.	TRBV13	TRBJ2-7	.	TGTGCCAGCAGCGCTATTAGCGGTTACGAGCAGTACTTC	CASSAISGYEQYF
.	TRBV2	TRBJ2-1	.	TGTGCCAGCAGTCATTCAACGGGGAGCTCCTACAATGAGCAGTTCTTC	CASSHSTGSSYNEQFF
.	TRBV7-6	TRBJ2-3	.	TGTGCCAGCAGCCAGGGTGGTATGCTTTTCACAGATACGCAGTATTTT	CASSQGGMLFTDTQYF
.	TRBV11-2	TRBJ2-5	.	TGTGCCAGCAGCTTAGAAGGGGAGACCCAGTACTTC	CASSLEGETQYF
.	TRBV7-2	TRBJ1-4	.	TGTGCCAGCAGCTTAGCTCGGGGGCTCGAGAATGAAAAACTGTTTTTT	CASSLARGLENEKLFF
.	TRBV6-5	TRBJ2-1	TRBD2	TGTGCCAGCAGCCTGCTAGCGGGAGGGCCCTATGAGCAGTTCTTC	CASSLLAGGPYEQFF
.	TRBV28	TRBJ2-7	TRBD1	TGTGCCAGCAGTCCAGGACAGGTCAACTACGAGCAGTACTTC	CASSPGQVNYEQYF